This record looks at one TCR beta chain sequence and its context. What it recognizes is unknown. The junction departs from the called germline gene at one end, perhaps through a read error. Pooling covered second doses at about 4 or about 12 weeks. CDR3 length: 16 residues. Germline V gene sequence: CDR1 SSHAT, CDR2 FNYEAQ (reference sequence). The data belong to a study of T cell responses to AZD1222 COVID-19 vaccine. Study-wide findings and caveats: When two AZD1222 doses had been given, Spike-specific TCR breadth and depth rose. Females outnumbered males among donors, who were mostly white British; clonal diversity was possibly underestimated.

The repertoire was sequenced with immunoSEQ multiplex PCR; TCRdb's copy has only in-frame clones and lacks some. The table records 95,000 to 100,000 clones, about 89% of them present only once. The receptor was derived from an adult who received the AZD1222 COVID-19 vaccine. This specimen was peripheral blood, taken 28 days after the second AZD1222 dose. The rearrangement links TRBV7-7 to TRBJ2-1; D ambiguous. CDR3: CASSLGPAGSYNEQFF. The CDR3 DNA is TGTGCTAGCAGCTTAGGTCCTGCTGGCTCCTACAATGAGCAGTTCTTC.